The 18 T cell receptor beta chains below were found in one sample sequenced in a study of blood T cell repertoires in COVID-19. Method: immunoSEQ multiplex PCR; TCRdb's copy keeps in-frame clones and lacks some. Among 95,000 to 150,000 clones listed, approximately 87% were seen once. Sequencing was carried out using peripheral blood. These receptors were collected from a man in his fifties or sixties with acute or convalescent COVID-19.

The gene calls are TRBV7-2 and TRBJ2-3; 8 nucleotides line up with TRBD2. This CDR3 is 15 amino acids long. Losses at the gene ends were 2 bases for V and 5 bases for J; bases not matched to a gene: 6. Germline CDR1 is SGHTA and CDR2 is FQGNSA. CDR3 nucleotide sequence: TGTGCCAGCAGCTTACAAGCGGGAGTATTAGATACGCAGTATTTT. This sequence encodes CASSLQAGVLDTQYF.

This clone occurred a few times. This chain uses TRBV5-1 with TRBJ1-3; D perhaps matches TRBD1 (6 bases). Trimming left V 0 bases short and J 0 bases short, with 13 bases between. This CDR3 is 17 amino acids long. Per germline, CDR1 SGHRS and CDR2 YFSETQ. As DNA, the CDR3 is TGCGCCAGCAGCTTGGCCGCGGGGGCGATCTCTGGAAACACCATATATTTT. Encoded protein: CASSLAAGAISGNTIYF.

CDR3: CASSSLAGMAGGETQYF. CDR3 nucleotides: TGTGCCAGTAGTTCTCTAGCGGGAATGGCGGGAGGAGAGACCCAGTACTTC. The rearrangement links TRBV19 to TRBJ2-5; 9 bases fit TRBD2. There are 17 residues in the CDR3. Trimming removed 5 bases from V and 4 bases from J; junction bases left unmatched: 14. Germline V gene sequence: CDR1 LNHDA, CDR2 SQIVND (reference sequence).

This clone was observed a few times. The rearrangement joins TRBV19 to TRBJ2-2, with 11 bases lining up with TRBD1. The CDR3 runs 16 residues. Germline CDR1 LNHDA, CDR2 SQIVND (reference sequence). V lost 5 bases and J lost 7; bases outside the gene matches: 9. The CDR3 here is CASSLYPGQGGGELFF. The CDR3 coding sequence is TGTGCCAGTAGTCTGTATCCGGGACAGGGGGGCGGGGAGCTGTTTTTT. Based on the CDR3 plus reference TRBV19 and TRBJ2-2, the full variable domain is DGGITQSPKYLFRKEGQNVTLSCEQNLNHDAMYWYRQDPGQGLRLIYYSQIVNDFQKGDIAEGYSVSREKKESFPLTVTSAQKNPTAFYLCASSLYPGQGGGELFFGEGSRLTVL.

The genes are TRBV6-2 or TRBV6-3 and TRBJ2-7; D unresolved. With 4 bases removed from V and 2 bases from J, the gap between germline ends came to 12 bases. In germline, CDR1 is MNHEY, CDR2 SVGEGT. The CDR3 extends over 14 amino acids. The CDR3 protein is CASSWAGRTYEQYF. The CDR3 coding sequence is TGTGCCAGCAGTTGGGCAGGAAGAACCTACGAGCAGTACTTC.

This rearrangement joins TRBV7-8 to TRBJ2-1; TRBD2 agrees at 10 bases. Trimming cost V 7 bases and J 7 bases; bases outside gene matches: 10. Germline-derived CDR1 and CDR2 are SGHVS and FQNEAQ. The CDR3 spans 15 residues. The CDR3 loop reads CASKRAGGPENEQFF. CDR3 bases: TGTGCCAGCAAGAGAGCGGGAGGGCCGGAAAATGAGCAGTTCTTC.

The chain couples TRBV28 to TRBJ2-7; weak D call: TRBD2 (6 bases). The V end was cut by 3 bases, the J end by 4 bases, with 13 bases between. The CDR3 covers 14 residues. Germline-derived CDR1 and CDR2 are MDHEN and SYDVKM. This CDR3 reads CASSFGSWIYEQYF. DNA of the CDR3: TGTGCCAGCAGTTTCGGGAGTTGGATATACGAGCAGTACTTC.

This clone was recorded only once. The V and J genes are TRBV5-1 and TRBJ2-7; 9 nucleotides agree with TRBD1. The CDR3 has 15 amino acids. Germline CDR1 reads SGHRS; CDR2 reads YFSETQ. V lost 6 bases to trimming and J lost 2 bases; unmatched junction nucleotides: 9. The CDR3 is CASTPTGTGTYEQYF. The CDR3 nucleotides are TGCGCCAGCACACCAACCGGGACAGGGACCTACGAGCAGTACTTC.

CDR3 in amino acids: CATQDREVWTEAFF. CDR3 DNA: TGTGCCACCCAGGACAGGGAGGTGTGGACTGAAGCTTTCTTT. The chain recombines TRBV19 with TRBJ1-1, with TRBD1 matching over 8 bases. This CDR3 comprises 14 residues. Germline V lookup: CDR1 LNHDA, CDR2 SQIVND (reference sequence). After removal of 10 bases from V and 5 bases from J, the junction contained 12 bases not matched to a gene.

This chain joins TRBV5-6 and TRBJ1-1, with D possibly being TRBD1 (6 bases). V lost 0 bases and J lost 11, with 17 bases in between. Germline values: CDR1 SGHDT, CDR2 YYEEEE. This CDR3 is built from 14 residues. The CDR3 DNA is TGTGCCAGCAGCTTGGCACAGGGTTGGACGGGGGCTTTCTTT. It yields the protein CASSLAQGWTGAFF.

The chain recombines TRBV27 with TRBJ1-6, with TRBD1 matching 7 bases. From germline, CDR1 is MNHEY and CDR2 SMNVEV (reference sequence). The CDR3 length is 14 residues. The V and J ends lost 6 bases and 8 bases, in that order; junction bases with no gene match: 7. In DNA form, the CDR3 reads TGTGCCAGCAGAACAGGGGTGTTCGATTCACCCCTCCACTTT. Its protein product is CASRTGVFDSPLHF.

The chain couples TRBV3-1 (or the pseudogene TRBV3-2) to TRBJ1-1; D remains ambiguous. CDR3 length: 14 amino acids. Germline V gene lookup returns CDR1 LGHDT and CDR2 YNNKEL (reference sequence). V lost 2 bases, J lost 4 bases, and 11 bases lay in between. CDR3 amino acids: CASSQQIDTTEAFF. The CDR3 coding sequence is TGTGCCAGCAGCCAACAGATAGACACCACTGAAGCTTTCTTT.

The genes are TRBV11-1 and TRBJ1-1, with D maybe TRBD1 (5 bases). The germline V gene has CDR1 SGHAT and CDR2 FQDESV (reference sequence). The CDR3 is 13 residues long. Trimming removed 5 bases from V and 1 base from J, with 8 bases in between. The CDR3 coding sequence is TGTGCCAGCAGCCCGACAGAGAACACTGAAGCTTTCTTT. This codes for CASSPTENTEAFF.

The chain uses TRBV6-2 or TRBV6-3 and TRBJ1-2, with a tentative D call TRBD1 (5 bases). The CDR3 runs to 12 residues. The V and J ends lost 5 bases and 12 bases respectively, with 16 bases between them. The germline gives CDR1 MNHEY, CDR2 SVGEGT. The CDR3, as DNA: TGTGCCAGCAGTGACCAGGACAACTTCGACACCTTC. Amino acids: CASSDQDNFDTF.

This chain joins TRBV18 and TRBJ2-1, with D possibly being TRBD1 (6 bases). Germline-derived CDR1 and CDR2 are KGHSH and LQKENI. This CDR3 is 14 amino acids long. Trimming removed 5 bases from V and 6 bases from J, with 14 bases in between. CDR3 coding DNA: TGTGCCAGCTCAATCAGGACAGACCCCAATGAGCAGTTCTTC. Its translation: CASSIRTDPNEQFF.

The sample holds one count of this clone. The J gene is TRBJ1-2, the V gene TRBV7-3; the D gene is possibly TRBD1 (5 bases). V was pared by 6 bases and J by 4 bases, with 18 bases between. The CDR3 spans 15 residues. Looked up from germline, CDR1 is SGHTA and CDR2 is FQGTGA. CDR3 residues: CASSLDGGSVYGYTF. CDR3 DNA: TGTGCCAGCAGTTTGGACGGGGGGTCTGTCTATGGCTACACCTTC.

The V gene is TRBV14, the J gene TRBJ1-1; no reliable D call. V was pared by 3 bases and J by 7 bases, with 21 bases between. The CDR3 length is 16 residues. From germline, CDR1 is SGHDN and CDR2 FVKESK. Here the CDR3 reads CASSHHARLEGVEAFF. For the CDR3, the DNA is TGTGCCAGCAGCCACCACGCGAGACTCGAAGGTGTTGAAGCTTTCTTT. The full variable domain, rest sourced from reference TRBV14 and TRBJ1-1, is EAGVTQFPSHSVIEKGQTVTLRCDPISGHDNLYWYRRVMGKEIKFLLHFVKESKQDESGMPNNRFLAERTGGTYSTLKVQPAELEDSGVYFCASSHHARLEGVEAFFGQGTRLTVV.

The J gene is TRBJ2-5, the V gene TRBV29-1, with 7 bases identical to TRBD2. V was clipped by 7 bases and J by 4 bases; unmatched bases: 9. Germline CDR1 and CDR2: SQVTM and ANQGSEA. This CDR3 is built from 13 residues. The CDR3 is CSGPGLRRETQYF. CDR3 DNA sequence: TGCAGCGGGCCGGGACTAAGACGAGAGACCCAGTACTTC.